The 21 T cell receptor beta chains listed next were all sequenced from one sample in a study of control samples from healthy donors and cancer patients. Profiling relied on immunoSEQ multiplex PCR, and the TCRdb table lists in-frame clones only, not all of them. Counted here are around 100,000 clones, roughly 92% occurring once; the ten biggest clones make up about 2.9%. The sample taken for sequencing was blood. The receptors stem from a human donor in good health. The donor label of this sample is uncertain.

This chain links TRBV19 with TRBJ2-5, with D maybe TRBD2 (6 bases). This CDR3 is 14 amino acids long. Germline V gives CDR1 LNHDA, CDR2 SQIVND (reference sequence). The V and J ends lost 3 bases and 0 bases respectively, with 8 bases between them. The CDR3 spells CASSMLAYQETQYF. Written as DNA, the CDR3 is TGTGCCAGTAGTATGCTAGCGTACCAAGAGACCCAGTACTTC. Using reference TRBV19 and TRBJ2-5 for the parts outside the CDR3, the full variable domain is DGGITQSPKYLFRKEGQNVTLSCEQNLNHDAMYWYRQDPGQGLRLIYYSQIVNDFQKGDIAEGYSVSREKKESFPLTVTSAQKNPTAFYLCASSMLAYQETQYFGPGTRLLVL.

In DNA, the CDR3 is TGTGCCATCAGTGAGGTGGCCGGTGAAAAACTGTTTTTT. This encodes CAISEVAGEKLFF. The chain links TRBV10-3 to TRBJ1-4; D is undetermined. The CDR3 is 13 residues long. Trimming removed 2 bases at V and 7 bases at J, with 8 bases between. CDR1 is ENHRY, CDR2 SYGVKD, per germline.

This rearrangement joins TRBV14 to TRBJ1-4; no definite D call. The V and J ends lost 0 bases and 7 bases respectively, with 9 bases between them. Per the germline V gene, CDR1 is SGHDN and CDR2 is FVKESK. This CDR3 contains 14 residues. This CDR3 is CASSQDSPPEKLFF. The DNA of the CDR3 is TGTGCCAGCAGCCAAGATTCACCCCCTGAAAAACTGTTTTTT. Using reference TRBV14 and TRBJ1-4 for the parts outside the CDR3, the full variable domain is EAGVTQFPSHSVIEKGQTVTLRCDPISGHDNLYWYRRVMGKEIKFLLHFVKESKQDESGMPNNRFLAERTGGTYSTLKVQPAELEDSGVYFCASSQDSPPEKLFFGSGTQLSVL.

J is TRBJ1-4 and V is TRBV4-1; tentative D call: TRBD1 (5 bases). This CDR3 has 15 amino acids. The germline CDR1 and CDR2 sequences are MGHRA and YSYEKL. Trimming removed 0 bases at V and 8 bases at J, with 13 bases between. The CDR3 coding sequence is TGCGCCAGCAGCCAAGATGTCAGGGAGAGCGAAAAACTGTTTTTT. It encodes CASSQDVRESEKLFF.

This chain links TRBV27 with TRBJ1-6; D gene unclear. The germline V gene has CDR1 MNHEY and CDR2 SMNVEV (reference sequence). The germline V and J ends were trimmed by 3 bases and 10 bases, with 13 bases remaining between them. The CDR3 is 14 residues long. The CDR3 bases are TGTGCCAGCAGTTTTATCAGCGGCGCGTCACCCCTCCACTTT. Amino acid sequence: CASSFISGASPLHF.

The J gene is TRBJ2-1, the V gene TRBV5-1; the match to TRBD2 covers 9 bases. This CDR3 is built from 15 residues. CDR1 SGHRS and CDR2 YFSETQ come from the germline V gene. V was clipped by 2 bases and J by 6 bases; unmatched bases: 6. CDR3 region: CASSFDLAGPNEQFF. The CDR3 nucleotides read TGCGCCAGCAGCTTTGATCTAGCGGGGCCCAATGAGCAGTTCTTC. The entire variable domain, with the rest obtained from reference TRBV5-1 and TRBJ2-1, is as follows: KAGVTQTPRYLIKTRGQQVTLSCSPISGHRSVSWYQQTPGQGLQFLFEYFSETQRNKGNFPGRFSGRQFSNSRSEMNVSTLELGDSALYLCASSFDLAGPNEQFFGPGTRLTVL.

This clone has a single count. CDR3 loop: CASSVGRGDQETQYF. CDR3 DNA sequence: TGTGCCAGCAGCGTAGGCAGGGGGGACCAAGAGACCCAGTACTTC. This chain links TRBV9 with TRBJ2-5, with D possibly matching TRBD1 (7 bases). CDR1 SGDLS and CDR2 YYNGEE come from the germline V gene. Between the trimmed V and J ends, which lost 0 bases and 0 bases, there was a span of 9 bases. The CDR3 extends over 15 amino acids.

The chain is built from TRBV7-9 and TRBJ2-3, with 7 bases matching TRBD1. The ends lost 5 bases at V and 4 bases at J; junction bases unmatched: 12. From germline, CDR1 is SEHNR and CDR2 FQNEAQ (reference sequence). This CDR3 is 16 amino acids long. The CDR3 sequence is CASSTFSGQVPDTQYF. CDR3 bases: TGTGCCAGCAGCACGTTCAGCGGACAGGTCCCAGATACGCAGTATTTT. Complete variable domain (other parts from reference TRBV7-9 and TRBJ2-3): DTGVSQNPRHKITKRGQNVTFRCDPISEHNRLYWYRQTLGQGPEFLTYFQNEAQLEKSRLLSDRFSAERPKGSFSTLEIQRTEQGDSAMYLCASSTFSGQVPDTQYFGPGTRLTVL.

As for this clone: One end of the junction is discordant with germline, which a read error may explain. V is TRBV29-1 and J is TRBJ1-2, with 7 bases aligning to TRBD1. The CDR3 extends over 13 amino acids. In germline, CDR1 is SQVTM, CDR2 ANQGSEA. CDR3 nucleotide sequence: TGCAGCGCTGAAGGGGGCGCCGACTATGGCTACACCTTC. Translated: CSAEGGADYGYTF.

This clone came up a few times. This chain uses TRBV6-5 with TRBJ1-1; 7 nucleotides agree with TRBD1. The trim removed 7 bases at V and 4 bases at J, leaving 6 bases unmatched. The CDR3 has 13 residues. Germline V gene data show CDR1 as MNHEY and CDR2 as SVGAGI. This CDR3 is CASTPTGATEAFF. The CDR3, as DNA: TGTGCCAGCACTCCTACAGGGGCCACTGAAGCTTTCTTT.

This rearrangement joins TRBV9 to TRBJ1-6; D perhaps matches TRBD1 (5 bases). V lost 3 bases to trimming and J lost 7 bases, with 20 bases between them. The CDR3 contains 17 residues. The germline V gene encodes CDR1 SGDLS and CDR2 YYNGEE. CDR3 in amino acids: CASSAALGQTSNSPLHF. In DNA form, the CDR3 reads TGTGCCAGCAGCGCCGCGTTGGGGCAGACCTCGAATTCACCCCTCCACTTT.

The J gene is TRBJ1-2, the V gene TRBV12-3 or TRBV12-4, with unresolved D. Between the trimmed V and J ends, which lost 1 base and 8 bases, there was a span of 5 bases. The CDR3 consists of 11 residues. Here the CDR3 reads CASSLGRGYTF. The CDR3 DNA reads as TGTGCCAGCAGTTTAGGCAGGGGCTACACCTTC.

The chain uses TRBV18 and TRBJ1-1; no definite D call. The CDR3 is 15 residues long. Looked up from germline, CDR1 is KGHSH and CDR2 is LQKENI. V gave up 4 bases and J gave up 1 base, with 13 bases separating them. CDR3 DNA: TGTGCCAGCTCACTTACCTTGGACGGGAACACTGAAGCTTTCTTT. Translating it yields CASSLTLDGNTEAFF.

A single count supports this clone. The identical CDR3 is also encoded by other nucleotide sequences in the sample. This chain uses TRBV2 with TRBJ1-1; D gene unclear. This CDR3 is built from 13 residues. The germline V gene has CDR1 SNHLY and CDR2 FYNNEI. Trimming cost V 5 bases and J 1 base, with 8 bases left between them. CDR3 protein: CASSLGENTEAFF. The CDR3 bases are TGTGCCAGCAGTCTTGGGGAGAACACTGAAGCTTTCTTT.

In nucleotides, the CDR3 is TGTGCCAGCAGCTTTTCGCAGGGGGCGCGTGGCTACACCTTC. Amino acid sequence: CASSFSQGARGYTF. The chain carries TRBV7-9 and TRBJ1-2, with TRBD1 identical over 8 bases. The trim removed 3 bases at V and 7 bases at J, leaving 7 bases unmatched. The germline V gene has CDR1 SEHNR and CDR2 FQNEAQ (reference sequence). CDR3 length: 14 amino acids.

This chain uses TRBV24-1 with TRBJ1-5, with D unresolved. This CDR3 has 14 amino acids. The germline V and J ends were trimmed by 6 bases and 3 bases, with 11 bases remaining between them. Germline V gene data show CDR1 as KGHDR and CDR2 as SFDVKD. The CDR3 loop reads CATSHPGNNQPQHF. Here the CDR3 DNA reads TGTGCCACCAGTCACCCCGGGAACAATCAGCCCCAGCATTTT.

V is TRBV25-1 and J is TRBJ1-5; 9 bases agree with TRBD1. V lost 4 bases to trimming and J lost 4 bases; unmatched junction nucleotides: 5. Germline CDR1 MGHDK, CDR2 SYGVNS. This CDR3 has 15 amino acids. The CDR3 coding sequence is TGTGCCAGCAGTGGACAGGGGGTGATTAATCAGCCCCAGCATTTT. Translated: CASSGQGVINQPQHF. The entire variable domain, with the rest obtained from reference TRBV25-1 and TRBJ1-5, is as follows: EADIYQTPRYLVIGTGKKITLECSQTMGHDKMYWYQQDPGMELHLIHYSYGVNSTEKGDLSSESTVSRIRTEHFPLTLESARPSHTSQYLCASSGQGVINQPQHFGDGTRLSIL.

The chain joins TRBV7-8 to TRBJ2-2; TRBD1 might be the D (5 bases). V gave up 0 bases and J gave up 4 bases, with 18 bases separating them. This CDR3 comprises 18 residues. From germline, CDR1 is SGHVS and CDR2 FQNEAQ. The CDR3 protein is CASSLAASRAGGTGELFF. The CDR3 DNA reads TGTGCCAGCAGCTTAGCGGCTTCCAGGGCCGGCGGCACCGGGGAGCTGTTTTTT. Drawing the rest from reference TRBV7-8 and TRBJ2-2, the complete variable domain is GAGVSQSPRYKVAKRGQDVALRCDPISGHVSLFWYQQALGQGPEFLTYFQNEAQLDKSGLPSDRFFAERPEGSVSTLKIQRTQQEDSAVYLCASSLAASRAGGTGELFFGEGSRLTVL.

The CDR3 here is CAWSVQGLSGYTF. The CDR3 bases are TGTGCCTGGAGTGTACAGGGGCTGAGTGGCTACACCTTC. The V gene is TRBV30, the J gene TRBJ1-2; TRBD1 aligns across 7 bases. The germline V gene encodes CDR1 GTSNPN and CDR2 SVGIG (reference sequence). Trimming cost V 0 bases and J 7 bases; bases outside gene matches: 5. The CDR3 sequence is 13 residues long.

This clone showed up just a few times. DNA of the CDR3: TGTGCCAGCTCACTCTCCCGACAGGAACCCCTCCACTTT. Encoded protein: CASSLSRQEPLHF. The chain has TRBV18 and TRBJ1-6; TRBD1 might be the D (6 bases). V was pared by 4 bases and J by 12 bases, with 13 bases between. The CDR3 totals 13 residues. Germline CDR1 KGHSH, CDR2 LQKENI.

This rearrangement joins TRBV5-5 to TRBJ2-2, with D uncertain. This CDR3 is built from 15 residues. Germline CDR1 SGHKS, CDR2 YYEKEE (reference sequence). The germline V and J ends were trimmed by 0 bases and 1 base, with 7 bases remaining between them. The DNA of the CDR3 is TGTGCCAGCAGCTTGGAAGCTTTGAACACCGGGGAGCTGTTTTTT. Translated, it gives CASSLEALNTGELFF. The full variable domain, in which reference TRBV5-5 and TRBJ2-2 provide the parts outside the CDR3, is DAGVTQSPTHLIKTRGQQVTLRCSPISGHKSVSWYQQVLGQGPQFIFQYYEKEERGRGNFPDRFSARQFPNYSSELNVNALLLGDSALYLCASSLEALNTGELFFGEGSRLTVL.